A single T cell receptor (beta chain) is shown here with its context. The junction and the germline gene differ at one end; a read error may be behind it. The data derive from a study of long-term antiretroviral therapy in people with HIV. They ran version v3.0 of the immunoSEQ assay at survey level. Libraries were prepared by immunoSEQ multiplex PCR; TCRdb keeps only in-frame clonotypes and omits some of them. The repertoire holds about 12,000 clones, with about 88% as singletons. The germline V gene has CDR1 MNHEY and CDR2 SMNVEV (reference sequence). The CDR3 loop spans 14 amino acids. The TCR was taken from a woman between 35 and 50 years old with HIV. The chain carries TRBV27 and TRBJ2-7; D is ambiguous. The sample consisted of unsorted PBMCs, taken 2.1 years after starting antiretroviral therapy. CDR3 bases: TGTGCCAGCAGTTTAACACGAAGCTCCAACGAGCAGTACTTC. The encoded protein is CASSLTRSSNEQYF.